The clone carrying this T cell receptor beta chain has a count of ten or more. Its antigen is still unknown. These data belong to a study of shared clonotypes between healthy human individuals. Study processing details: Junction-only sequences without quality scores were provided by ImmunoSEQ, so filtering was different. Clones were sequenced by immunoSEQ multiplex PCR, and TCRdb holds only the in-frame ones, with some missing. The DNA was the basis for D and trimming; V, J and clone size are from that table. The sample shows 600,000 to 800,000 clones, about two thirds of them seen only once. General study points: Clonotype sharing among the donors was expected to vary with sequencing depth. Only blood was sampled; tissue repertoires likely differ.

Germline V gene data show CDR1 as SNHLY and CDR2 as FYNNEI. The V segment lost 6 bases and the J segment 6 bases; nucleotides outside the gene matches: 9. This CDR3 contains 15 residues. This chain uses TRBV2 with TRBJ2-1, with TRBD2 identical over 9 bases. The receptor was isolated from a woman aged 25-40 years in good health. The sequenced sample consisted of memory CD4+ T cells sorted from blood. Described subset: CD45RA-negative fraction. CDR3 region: CASRREGLSINEQFF. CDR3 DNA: TGTGCCAGCAGGCGGGAGGGCCTATCTATCAATGAGCAGTTCTTC.